What follows are 31 T cell receptor beta chains derived from one specimen sequenced in a study of blood T cell repertoires in COVID-19. Measured with immunoSEQ multiplex PCR; TCRdb has only the in-frame clones, and not every one. The table includes 80,000 or so clones, 65% to 85% detected once. The specimen was peripheral blood. All receptors come from a woman aged 55-70 years with acute or convalescent COVID-19.

The rearrangement links TRBV6-5 to TRBJ1-5; 10 bases fit TRBD1. The V gene's germline CDR1 is MNHEY and CDR2 SVGAGI. The ends lost 6 bases at V and 3 bases at J; junction bases unmatched: 5. This CDR3 spans 15 amino acids. As DNA, the CDR3 is TGTGCCAGCAGCCGCGGGACAGGGGTCAATCAGCCCCAGCATTTT. Amino acid sequence: CASSRGTGVNQPQHF.

The rearrangement links TRBV30 to TRBJ1-4, with 7 bases identical to TRBD1. V trimming: 0 bases; J trimming: 7 bases; junction bases outside the gene matches: 11. Germline V gene lookup returns CDR1 GTSNPN and CDR2 SVGIG (reference sequence). The CDR3 length is 16 residues. The DNA of the CDR3 is TGTGCCTGGAGTGTACTCGGGACAGCTGGTGGTGAAAAACTGTTTTTT. It codes for CAWSVLGTAGGEKLFF. Filled out from reference TRBV30 and TRBJ1-4, the complete variable domain reads SQTIHQWPATLVQPVGSPLSLECTVEGTSNPNLYWYRQAAGRGLQLLFYSVGIGQISSEVPQNLSASRPQDRQFILSSKKLLLSDSGFYLCAWSVLGTAGGEKLFFGSGTQLSVL.

This chain uses TRBV29-1 with TRBJ2-3; 8 nucleotides align to TRBD2. Germline V lookup: CDR1 SQVTM, CDR2 ANQGSEA. This CDR3 has 17 amino acids. V lost 6 bases and J lost 4; bases outside the gene matches: 18. The CDR3 spells CSVESRRYGGAPDTQYF. The CDR3 DNA follows: TGCAGCGTGGAGTCTCGGCGATACGGGGGGGCTCCAGATACGCAGTATTTT.

This clone has more than one count but fewer than ten. The chain carries TRBV6-5 and TRBJ2-7; TRBD1 matches at 10 bases. This CDR3 is 15 amino acids long. Per the germline V gene, CDR1 is MNHEY and CDR2 is SVGAGI. With 6 bases clipped from V and 0 bases from J, the junction kept 5 bases outside the gene matches. This CDR3 reads CASRGQGSSSYEQYV. CDR3 DNA: TGTGCCAGCAGGGGACAGGGGTCAAGCTCCTACGAGCAGTACGTC.

The chain links TRBV25-1 to TRBJ2-7; D remains unclear. The CDR3 spans 9 residues. Per the germline V gene, CDR1 is MGHDK and CDR2 is SYGVNS. Deletions cut 5 bases from V and 6 bases from J, with 2 bases between. This chain's CDR3 is CASSREQYV. The CDR3 region has the DNA TGTGCCAGCAGTCGCGAGCAGTACGTC.

The rearrangement joins TRBV7-8 to TRBJ1-1; D is uncertain. CDR3 length: 14 residues. Trimming shortened V by 1 base and J by 2 bases, and 8 bases separated the two germline ends. Germline V gene lookup returns CDR1 SGHVS and CDR2 FQNEAQ. The CDR3 coding sequence is TGTGCCAGCAGCTTAGTGGGAGCTAACACTGAAGCTTTCTTT. Translated: CASSLVGANTEAFF.

CDR3 amino acids: CASSYPYRGRKDQPQHF. For the CDR3, the DNA is TGTGCCAGCAGCTACCCCTACAGGGGGCGAAAGGATCAGCCCCAGCATTTT. The chain is built from TRBV5-5 and TRBJ1-5, with TRBD1 matching 9 bases. The length of the CDR3 is 17 residues. The V gene end was trimmed by 3 bases and the J gene end by 5 bases; junction bases not matched to a gene: 12. Germline assignment: CDR1 SGHKS and CDR2 YYEKEE (reference sequence). The full variable domain, rest sourced from reference TRBV5-5 and TRBJ1-5, is DAGVTQSPTHLIKTRGQQVTLRCSPISGHKSVSWYQQVLGQGPQFIFQYYEKEERGRGNFPDRFSARQFPNYSSELNVNALLLGDSALYLCASSYPYRGRKDQPQHFGDGTRLSIL.

The V gene is TRBV27, the J gene TRBJ1-1; D perhaps matches TRBD1 (5 bases). Trimming removed 2 bases from V and 1 base from J, with 11 bases in between. CDR1 and CDR2 from the germline V gene are MNHEY and SMNVEV (reference sequence). This CDR3 region has 15 residues. DNA for the CDR3: TGTGCCAGCAGTTTACTCCCAGGGCGGAACACTGAAGCTTTCTTT. It encodes CASSLLPGRNTEAFF.

The chain is built from TRBV9 and TRBJ2-1; D is possibly TRBD1 (5 bases). Germline V lookup: CDR1 SGDLS, CDR2 YYNGEE. Deletions cut 6 bases from V and 1 base from J, with 17 bases between. CDR3 length: 16 residues. The CDR3 protein is CASTLPQGASYNEQFF. CDR3 sequence (DNA): TGTGCCAGCACCCTGCCCCAAGGGGCGTCCTACAATGAGCAGTTCTTC.

In nucleotides, the CDR3 is TGTGCCAGCAGCGCCGGAGACAGAGTGAACACTGAAGCTTTCTTT. Its translation is CASSAGDRVNTEAFF. The J gene is TRBJ1-1, the V gene TRBV7-2; D may be TRBD1 (5 bases). Germline lookup yields CDR1 SGHTA and CDR2 FQGNSA. This CDR3 spans 15 amino acids. Trimming took 5 bases from V and 0 from J, leaving 13 bases between them. Complete variable domain (other parts from reference TRBV7-2 and TRBJ1-1): GAGVSQSPSNKVTEKGKDVELRCDPISGHTALYWYRQSLGQGLEFLIYFQGNSAPDKSGLPSDRFSAERTGGSVSTLTIQRTQQEDSAVYLCASSAGDRVNTEAFFGQGTRLTVV.

In this sample, this clone turned up a few times. The V gene is TRBV9, the J gene TRBJ1-6; the D gene is possibly TRBD1 (6 bases). The germline V and J ends were trimmed by 4 bases and 10 bases, with 15 bases remaining between them. The CDR3 extends over 14 amino acids. From germline, CDR1 is SGDLS and CDR2 YYNGEE. CDR3: CASSLQGKDSPLHF. Here the CDR3 DNA reads TGTGCCAGCAGCCTACAGGGAAAAGACTCACCCCTCCACTTT.

The chain couples TRBV11-2 to TRBJ2-2; 12 bases are a match to TRBD2. The germline V gene has CDR1 SGHAT and CDR2 FQNNGV. The CDR3 has 17 residues. With 5 bases clipped from V and 4 bases from J, the junction kept 8 bases outside the gene matches. The CDR3 DNA reads as TGTGCCAGCAGCCCTCTAGCGGGGGGGCCCGTCACCGGGGAGCTGTTTTTT. Protein product: CASSPLAGGPVTGELFF.

This clone has a handful of counts. DNA of the CDR3: TGTGCCTGGAGTAGGTTGGACAGGGAGGGGTACGAGCAGTACGTC. Its translation is CAWSRLDREGYEQYV. This chain uses TRBV30 with TRBJ2-7; tentative D call: TRBD1 (8 bases). V was clipped by 2 bases and J by 4 bases, with 18 bases between them. This CDR3 comprises 15 residues. The V gene's germline CDR1 is GTSNPN and CDR2 SVGIG (reference sequence).

The rearrangement uses TRBV7-2 and TRBJ1-1; D not resolved. V shed 4 bases and J shed 10 bases, with 19 bases lying between them. The CDR3 sequence is 14 residues long. From germline, CDR1 is SGHTA and CDR2 FQGNSA. In nucleotides, the CDR3 is TGTGCCAGCAGCTCAGATGAGTTCGGGGAGGGAGCTTTCTTT. This codes for CASSSDEFGEGAFF.

This clone occurred a few times. V and J are TRBV7-2 and TRBJ2-7; 9 nucleotides align to TRBD1. CDR3 length: 17 amino acids. In germline, CDR1 is SGHTA, CDR2 FQGNSA. With 5 bases clipped from V and 0 bases from J, the junction kept 11 bases outside the gene matches. The CDR3, as DNA: TGTGCCAGCAGCGACGGGACAGGGTTTATTAGCTCCTACGAGCAGTACTTC. Translated, it gives CASSDGTGFISSYEQYF.

The chain links TRBV9 to TRBJ1-4; tentative D call: TRBD1 (5 bases). CDR3 length equals 14 residues. CDR1 SGDLS and CDR2 YYNGEE come from the germline V gene. The V gene lost 4 bases and the J gene lost 12 bases, with 19 bases spanning the gap. The CDR3 protein is CASSPRFPSRELFF. In DNA, the CDR3 is TGTGCCAGCAGCCCCCGTTTCCCCAGCAGGGAACTGTTTTTT.

Regarding this clone: The same CDR3 arises from other DNA sequences in this sample as well. The rearrangement links TRBV18 to TRBJ2-3, with 7 bases lining up with TRBD1. Trimming removed 6 bases from V and 1 base from J; junction bases left unmatched: 4. Germline lookup yields CDR1 KGHSH and CDR2 LQKENI. CDR3 size: 14 residues. As DNA, the CDR3 is TGTGCCAGCTCGCGGACAGGAGGCACAGATACGCAGTATTTT. It yields the protein CASSRTGGTDTQYF.

The CDR3 loop reads CATRQGTSTNEKLFF. CDR3 coding DNA: TGTGCGACCCGACAGGGGACGTCAACTAATGAAAAACTGTTTTTT. The rearrangement joins TRBV2 to TRBJ1-4; the match to TRBD1 covers 8 bases. Germline V gives CDR1 SNHLY, CDR2 FYNNEI. The CDR3 runs 15 residues.

The chain carries TRBV7-8 and TRBJ2-1; possible D gene TRBD2, 6 bases. Between the trimmed V and J ends, which lost 5 bases and 4 bases, there was a span of 15 bases. In germline, CDR1 is SGHVS, CDR2 FQNEAQ. CDR3 length: 15 residues. CDR3 nucleotides: TGTGCCAGCAGCCTGTATCCGGGGGTTTACAATGAGCAGTTCTTC. Amino acids: CASSLYPGVYNEQFF. The whole variable domain, remainder taken from reference TRBV7-8 and TRBJ2-1, is GAGVSQSPRYKVAKRGQDVALRCDPISGHVSLFWYQQALGQGPEFLTYFQNEAQLDKSGLPSDRFFAERPEGSVSTLKIQRTQQEDSAVYLCASSLYPGVYNEQFFGPGTRLTVL.

In its sample, this clone was seen a few times. The chain couples TRBV11-2 to TRBJ1-4; maybe TRBD1 (6 bases). The V end lost 3 bases, the J end lost 0 bases, and 8 bases lay between the germline ends. CDR1 SGHAT and CDR2 FQNNGV come from the germline V gene. This CDR3 region has 15 residues. The CDR3 nucleotides are TGTGCCAGCAGCTTGCAGGGGTCAACTAATGAAAAACTGTTTTTT. Translated, it gives CASSLQGSTNEKLFF.

J is TRBJ2-1 and V is TRBV29-1, with TRBD2 matching 12 bases. Losses at the gene ends were 7 bases for V and 0 bases for J; bases not matched to a gene: 7. The CDR3 totals 16 residues. Germline loops: CDR1 SQVTM, CDR2 ANQGSEA. For the CDR3, the DNA is TGCAGCGAGACTAGCGGGGGTGGCAGCTCCTACAATGAGCAGTTCTTC. Protein sequence: CSETSGGGSSYNEQFF.

The chain links TRBV5-4 to TRBJ1-2, with 8 bases identical to TRBD1. Germline CDR1 and CDR2: SGHNT and YYREEE (reference sequence). Trimming took 4 bases from V and 4 from J; bases not matched to a gene: 15. The CDR3 is made up of 17 amino acids. CDR3 sequence reads: CASSLPGDRGPIYGYTF. CDR3 DNA sequence: TGTGCCAGCAGCCTACCGGGCGACAGGGGCCCTATCTATGGCTACACCTTC.

The chain uses TRBV6-1 and TRBJ1-4; 10 positions match TRBD1. There are 16 residues in the CDR3. V dropped 3 bases and J dropped 1; count of bases not matched to a gene: 2. Germline V CDR1 and CDR2: MNHNS, SASEGT. The CDR3 nucleotides read TGTGCCAGCAGTGACCGGACAGGGGGAACTAATGAAAAACTGTTTTTT. The encoded protein is CASSDRTGGTNEKLFF.

DNA of the CDR3: TGTGCCAGCAGCCGACAGGGAATGGGCTCGGATGAAAAACTGTTTTTT. As protein: CASSRQGMGSDEKLFF. The chain employs TRBV11-2 and TRBJ1-4; TRBD1 agrees at 7 bases. V was pared by 5 bases and J by 6 bases, with 12 bases of the junction left unmatched. Looked up from germline, CDR1 is SGHAT and CDR2 is FQNNGV. The CDR3 runs to 16 residues.

The genes are TRBV6-6 and TRBJ1-1; the D is unclear. This CDR3 spans 15 amino acids. V lost 4 bases, J lost 1 base, and 13 bases lay in between. CDR1 and CDR2 from the germline V gene are MNHNY and SVGAGI (reference sequence). The CDR3: CASSSSLSGNTEAFF. The CDR3 bases are TGTGCCAGCAGTTCCAGTCTGTCAGGGAACACTGAAGCTTTCTTT.

The chain links TRBV7-2 to TRBJ2-3; D may be TRBD2 (5 bases). CDR1 SGHTA and CDR2 FQGNSA come from the germline V gene. Deletions cut 8 bases from V and 0 bases from J, with 6 bases between. The CDR3 consists of 12 residues. CDR3 sequence (DNA): TGTGCCAGCGGCGGGAGCACAGATACGCAGTATTTT. It yields the protein CASGGSTDTQYF.

The chain carries TRBV24-1 and TRBJ2-7; possibly TRBD1 for D (7 bases). Between the trimmed V and J ends, which lost 2 bases and 7 bases, there was a span of 20 bases. The CDR3 runs to 16 residues. CDR1 is KGHDR, CDR2 SFDVKD, per germline. The CDR3 reads CATSDWRGLGPGEQYF. The CDR3 DNA is TGTGCCACCAGTGATTGGAGGGGGCTAGGCCCCGGGGAGCAGTACTTC.

The gene calls are TRBV9 and TRBJ1-3; 9 nucleotides agree with TRBD1. J was trimmed by 11 bases and V by 2 bases; bases with no gene match: 8. This CDR3 region has 14 residues. Looked up from germline, CDR1 is SGDLS and CDR2 is YYNGEE. CDR3 DNA sequence: TGTGCCAGCAGCGTGGCCGGGACAGGGAACGCCATATATTTT. This translates into CASSVAGTGNAIYF.

This chain's CDR3 is CATSVAGGTNEKLFF. The CDR3 coding sequence is TGTGCCACCAGTGTGGCAGGGGGAACTAATGAAAAACTGTTTTTT. The chain has TRBV24-1 and TRBJ1-4, with TRBD1 matching over 7 bases. CDR3 size: 15 residues. The germline gives CDR1 KGHDR, CDR2 SFDVKD. With V trimmed by 5 bases and J by 1 base, 3 bases remained unmatched.

This chain uses TRBV7-2 with TRBJ1-3; D call uncertain. This CDR3 contains 14 residues. Trimming left V 4 bases short and J 0 bases short, with 7 bases between. From germline, CDR1 is SGHTA and CDR2 FQGNSA. DNA for the CDR3: TGTGCCAGCAGCTCATCTAACTCTGGAAACACCATATATTTT. It is translated as CASSSSNSGNTIYF.

This clone was seen repeatedly, ten times or more. V gene TRBV30 combines with J gene TRBJ2-7, with TRBD2 matching 8 bases. Germline lookup yields CDR1 GTSNPN and CDR2 SVGIG (reference sequence). V was pared by 5 bases and J by 2 bases, with 5 bases of the junction left unmatched. CDR3 length: 13 residues. The CDR3 sequence: CAWASSGPYEQYF. CDR3 DNA sequence: TGTGCCTGGGCCTCTAGCGGGCCCTACGAGCAGTACTTC.